This T cell receptor beta chain comes out of a study of blood T cell repertoires in COVID-19. For the study at large: There were acute and convalescent COVID-19 samples, and they came from the United States, Italy and Spain.

This clone showed up just once. Methods used by the authors: Amplification with reference gene primers provided the estimates of nucleated cell counts. TCRdb's copy holds only in-frame clones and misses some; the assay was immunoSEQ multiplex PCR. V, J and clone size were drawn from that table, and D and trimming were deduced from the DNA. The repertoire includes 450,000 or so clones, roughly nine tenths of them detected once, and approximately 0.9% sits in the top ten. Patients of the Seattle cohort, enrolled during active infection, were followed longitudinally. This TCR came from a young man with COVID-19, enrolled during active disease. The source material was peripheral blood.

The CDR3 coding sequence is TGTGCCACCAGTGACCCCCCGTTTCCGAGCGAGGCTGAGCAGTTCTTC. This codes for CATSDPPFPSEAEQFF. J is TRBJ2-1 and V is TRBV24-1; D gene ambiguous. The germline gives CDR1 KGHDR, CDR2 SFDVKD. The CDR3 length is 16 residues. V dropped 4 bases and J dropped 9 bases, with 21 bases sitting between them.